This T cell receptor (beta chain) stems from a study of shared clonotypes between healthy human individuals (TCRdb year 2020). Describing the broader study: A couple of women and a few men aged 18 to 49 years were included in the cohort. Libraries were prepared and TCR repertoires were sequenced by different laboratories using diverse techniques, in order to increase sequencing depth and limit assay-specific biases. To estimate repertoire size and how much clonotypes are shared between individuals, the study performed deep sequencing of blood TCR repertoires from a few healthy adults. Per donor, leukapheresis produced somewhere between about 0.85 and 9.5 billion PBMCs. General findings and caveats noted by the study authors: Pairwise subsampling indicated that sequencing depth was expected to affect the degree of clonotype sharing among donors. Because the study included only a small number of donors, the genetic and exposure-history diversity represented was limited. Only blood was sampled, and tissue TCR repertoires likely differ from those in blood.

TCR CDR3 regions were amplified from genomic DNA by multiplex PCR using the deep immunoSEQ assay. For each cell subset, the extracted genomic DNA was distributed evenly across all wells of several immunoSEQ 96-well plates, and each plate served as one replicate. Each replicate PCR for unsorted PBMC received around 330 ng genomic DNA, equal to about 30,000 T cell genomes. Genomic DNA from unsorted PBMC was sequenced over ten immunoSEQ deep assay plates. The purified libraries were quantified using a Qubit 3.0 fluorometer, sized with a Bioanalyzer 2100, and then quantified again using the KAPA Library Quantification kit. A separate single-read 150-cycle Illumina NextSeq 550 flow cell was used to sequence each immunoSEQ 96-well plate. As for how the authors treated the data: Because only junctional sequences without quality scores were contained in the immunoSEQ output, filtering matching that applied to full-length reads could not be performed. To assign V/J genes and CDR3, sequences were annotated against IMGT germline references using PyIR, a Python wrapper for IgBLAST v1.9. Reads with weak V/J assignments (E-value above 1e-6), missing CDR3, stop codons, out-of-frame junctions, or ambiguous translated residues were removed. V3J clonotypes were defined as sequences sharing an identical inferred V gene, J gene, and CDR3 amino acid sequence. Percentage overlap between repertoires was computed as shared unique clonotypes divided by the size of the smaller repertoire. Richness of each repertoire was evaluated using RTK rarefaction, the Chao1 estimator, and Recon v2.1 estimates of unobserved clonotypes. TCRdb stores this immuneACCESS table with in-frame sequences only. Part of the clones is absent; in the studies checked, under half of the shortfall reflects unresolved V genes, and no reason is known for the rest. From that table come the V and J calls and clone size; the DNA was used to work out D and trimming. A total of approximately 470,000 clones appear in this sample, 70% to 85% of them only once. In total, the top ten clones hold around 12% of the sample.

This clone was recorded once. Its antigen is still unknown. Nothing much larger sits one base from this clone, and base qualities are not available. The donors were healthy, HIV-negative adults who had no recently reported acute infections or vaccinations. Every donor was a Caucasian adult living in Nashville, Tennessee, USA. In the unsorted samples, some 100 million PBMCs were counted, and genomic DNA was extracted using the QIAamp DNA Blood Mini kit. After blood collection by leukapheresis, PBMCs were isolated using Ficoll-Histopaque density gradient centrifugation and then cryopreserved in the vapor phase of liquid nitrogen. V is pruned by 6 bases and J by 3 bases, leaving 10 bases of the junction without a gene match. CDR1 is given as MDHEN and CDR2 as SYDVKM, both from the germline V gene. Inclusive of the bounding cysteine and phenylalanine, the CDR3 is 16 residues long. Only CDR3 DNA is held: 48 bases, read in frame from base 1.

This clonotype was obtained from a middle-aged woman in good health. Some clones in this sample may be carry-over from other donors' samples. The chain links TRBV28 with TRBJ2-7, and TRBD2 matches 11 of the central bases. Sequenced: PBMCs. This receptor carries the CDR3 CASSPMTSGTVYEQYF. Read as DNA, the sequence is TGTGCCAGCAGCCCAATGACTAGCGGGACCGTCTACGAGCAGTACTTC.